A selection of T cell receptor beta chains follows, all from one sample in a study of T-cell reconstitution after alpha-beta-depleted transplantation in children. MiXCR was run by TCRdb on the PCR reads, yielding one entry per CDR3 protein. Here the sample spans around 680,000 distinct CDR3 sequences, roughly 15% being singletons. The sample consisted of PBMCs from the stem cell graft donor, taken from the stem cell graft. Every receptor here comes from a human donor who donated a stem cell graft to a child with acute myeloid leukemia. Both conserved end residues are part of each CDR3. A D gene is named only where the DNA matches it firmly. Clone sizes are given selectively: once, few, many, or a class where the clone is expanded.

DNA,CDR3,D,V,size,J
TGTGCCAGCAGTCTAGGACAGGGGCTTGGGGAGCAGTACTTC,CASSLGQGLGEQYF,TRBD1,TRBV27,NA,TRBJ2-7
TGTGCCTGGACCCTCCAGCCGAGCTCCTACGAGCAGTACTTC,CAWTLQPSSYEQYF,NA,TRBV30,many,TRBJ2-7
TGCGCCAGCAGCCAAGATGTAGCGGGGGGGAAAGAGACCCAGTACTTC,CASSQDVAGGKETQYF,TRBD2,TRBV4-3,NA,TRBJ2-5
TGCGCCAGCAGCTTAATGATGGGACAGGTCGTCAACATTCAGTACTTC,CASSLMMGQVVNIQYF,TRBD1,TRBV5-1,many,TRBJ2-4
TGCAGTGCTAGGGTCATGGGGAGGGACACTGAAGCTTTCTTT,CSARVMGRDTEAFF,NA,TRBV20-1,many,TRBJ1-1
TGCGCCAGCAGCCTGGGGGAGTGGGACGAGCAGTACTTC,CASSLGEWDEQYF,NA,TRBV4-3,few,TRBJ2-7
TGCAGTGCTAGAGACCGGATCTTCACCGGGGAGCTGTTTTTT,CSARDRIFTGELFF,NA,TRBV20-1,many,TRBJ2-2
TGTGCCAGCAGCCGGGACAGGGGCGCCTATGGCTACACCTTC,CASSRDRGAYGYTF,TRBD1,TRBV6-1,few,TRBJ1-2
TGCAGCGTCCGGGTGGAAGAGCAGTTCTTC,CSVRVEEQFF,NA,TRBV29-1,many,TRBJ2-1
TGTGCCAGCAGCCCCGGGACAGGGTACCAAGAGACCCAGTACTTC,CASSPGTGYQETQYF,TRBD1,TRBV14,few,TRBJ2-5
TGTGCCAGCAGTTGGGACAGCGGCAATCAGCCCCAGCATTTT,CASSWDSGNQPQHF,TRBD1,TRBV6-2/TRBV6-3,few,TRBJ1-5
TGCGCCAGCAGTTATCTAGCGGGCTCCTACAATGAGCAGTTCTTC,CASSYLAGSYNEQFF,TRBD2,TRBV5-1,NA,TRBJ2-1
TGTGCCACCAGTGACCGTCTGACAGATACGCAGTATTTT,CATSDRLTDTQYF,NA,TRBV24-1,NA,TRBJ2-3
TGTGCTAGTGGCCCACAGGGGGTGGGGGCAGATACGCAGTATTTT,CASGPQGVGADTQYF,TRBD1,TRBV12-5,few,TRBJ2-3
TGCGCCAGCAGCCAGGGAGGTGAGATTTACTCTGGGGCCAACGTCCTGACTTTC,CASSQGGEIYSGANVLTF,NA,TRBV4-1,NA,TRBJ2-6
TGTGCCAGCCAGCCAGGTGGAAAGAGCACTGAAGCTTTCTTT,CASQPGGKSTEAFF,NA,TRBV27,few,TRBJ1-1
TGTGCCAGCAGCCCATCTCCGACAGACCAAGAGACCCAGTACTTC,CASSPSPTDQETQYF,NA,TRBV11-1,few,TRBJ2-5
TGTGCCATCAGTGAGTCAGTTAAGGTGGAGGGGAATCAGCCCCAGCATTTT,CAISESVKVEGNQPQHF,NA,TRBV10-3,NA,TRBJ1-5
TGTGCCAGCAGCTCCCCTGCGACAGGACAGTATGGCTACACCTTC,CASSSPATGQYGYTF,NA,TRBV7-2,few,TRBJ1-2
TGTGCCAGCAGCTTATCTAGGGGTACATTCTCCTACAATGAGCAGTTCTTC,CASSLSRGTFSYNEQFF,NA,TRBV7-9,many,TRBJ2-1
TGCGCCAGCAGCGGAATGGGCCCCGATAATTCACCCCTCCACTTT,CASSGMGPDNSPLHF,NA,TRBV5-1,few,TRBJ1-6
TGCAGTGCTCCCAATACCGGGACAGGGGGCTGGGATGAGCAGTTCTTC,CSAPNTGTGGWDEQFF,TRBD1,TRBV20-1,many,TRBJ2-1
TGTGCCAGCAGCCCCGGGACCTCTTCGGGGGAGACCCAGTACTTC,CASSPGTSSGETQYF,NA,TRBV5-5,many,TRBJ2-5
TGTGCCAGCAGTAGCGCCGGGGCAGAAGAGACCCAGTACTTC,CASSSAGAEETQYF,NA,TRBV27,many,TRBJ2-5